This T cell receptor (beta chain) was captured by sequencing in a study of regulatory T cells in long-lasting Graves disease. Study-wide points: Persistent patients had more shared public clonotypes (about 2,700) than new patients (about 920).

The time point: newly diagnosed GD, antithyroid drugs for less than 3 months. PBMC-extracted RNA yielded the TCR library. Investigators prepared the TCR beta libraries by applying iRepertoire HTBI primers and Arm-PCR of CDR3 regions. TCRdb called the multiplex PCR reads again in MiXCR, with one record for every CDR3 protein. This table holds roughly 500,000 distinct CDR3 sequences, around an eighth found once. This clonotype was seen many times. Its antigen is unidentified. These data were also filed under a second study, of T cells in Graves' hyperthyroidism and ophthalmopathy. From that report: Diagnosis relied on clinical symptoms, serum thyroxine and TRAb, thyroid ultrasound and orbital computed tomography.

The sample was peripheral blood mononuclear cells (PBMCs), taken at new diagnosis, from a patient treated with antithyroid drugs. The receptor's source is a man aged 25 to 40 with Graves disease.

Here the CDR3 DNA reads TGTGCCAGCAGCGGGACCGGGAGAATGAACACTGAAGCTTTCTTT. It codes for CASSGTGRMNTEAFF. The chain couples TRBV3-1 to TRBJ1-1, with D tentatively TRBD1 (5 bases). CDR1 and CDR2 (germline): LGHDT, YNNKEL (reference sequence). The CDR3 loop spans 15 amino acids. V was clipped by 5 bases and J by 0 bases, with 13 bases between them.